This passage covers 6 T cell receptor beta chains from one sample sequenced in a study of blood T cell repertoires in COVID-19. Using immunoSEQ multiplex PCR, the repertoire was profiled, and TCRdb retains in-frame clones only, with some absent. The sample includes around 280,000 clones, approximately 91% of them seen just once. Sequenced: PBMCs or T cells enriched from blood (not recorded which). The receptor set was obtained from a woman aged 40 to 55 who had recovered from COVID-19.

The chain is built from TRBV2 and TRBJ2-5; D is uncertain. The germline V gene encodes CDR1 SNHLY and CDR2 FYNNEI. V lost 8 bases to trimming and J lost 5 bases, with 12 bases between them. The CDR3 is 12 residues long. CDR3 nucleotides: TGTGCCAGCCTGGGCCTTGGGGAGACCCAGTACTTC. Its protein product is CASLGLGETQYF.

The chain carries TRBV11-2 and TRBJ2-4, with D possibly TRBD1 on 5 matching bases. V gave up 6 bases and J gave up 2 bases, with 8 bases separating them. Germline V gene lookup returns CDR1 SGHAT and CDR2 FQNNGV. The CDR3 runs 13 residues. The chain's CDR3 is CASSQGTKNIQYF. In DNA form, the CDR3 reads TGTGCCAGCAGTCAGGGTACCAAAAACATTCAGTACTTC.

The chain combines TRBV7-2 with TRBJ1-1; 7 nucleotides line up with TRBD1. The CDR3 runs 16 residues. Per the germline V gene, CDR1 is SGHTA and CDR2 is FQGNSA. Germline trimming cut 1 base from V and 1 base from J; bases unmatched to any gene: 6. CDR3 bases: TGTGCCAGCAGCTTAGACCCGACAGGGAGGAACACTGAAGCTTTCTTT. This encodes CASSLDPTGRNTEAFF. The entire variable domain, with the rest obtained from reference TRBV7-2 and TRBJ1-1, is as follows: GAGVSQSPSNKVTEKGKDVELRCDPISGHTALYWYRQSLGQGLEFLIYFQGNSAPDKSGLPSDRFSAERTGGSVSTLTIQRTQQEDSAVYLCASSLDPTGRNTEAFFGQGTRLTVV.

The genes are TRBV4-1 and TRBJ2-1; D is perhaps TRBD2 (5 bases). V dropped 0 bases and J dropped 2 bases, with 14 bases sitting between them. The germline CDR1 and CDR2 sequences are MGHRA and YSYEKL. The CDR3 runs to 17 residues. Here the CDR3 reads CASSQDRRGNPYNEQFF. CDR3 sequence (DNA): TGCGCCAGCAGCCAAGATCGTCGGGGAAACCCCTACAATGAGCAGTTCTTC.

In nucleotides, the CDR3 is TGTGCCAGCAGCTGGATCAGGGGGAACACTGAAGCTTTCTTT. Translated, it gives CASSWIRGNTEAFF. The chain uses TRBV7-2 and TRBJ1-1, with a weak D call TRBD1 (6 bases). The CDR3 is made up of 14 amino acids. The V end lost 4 bases, the J end lost 1 base, and 10 bases lay between the germline ends. From germline, CDR1 is SGHTA and CDR2 FQGNSA.

The chain combines TRBV3-1 (or the pseudogene TRBV3-2) with TRBJ2-1, with 7 nucleotides matching TRBD2. Germline trimming cut 4 bases from V and 1 base from J; bases unmatched to any gene: 13. The CDR3 extends over 18 amino acids. CDR1 LGHDT and CDR2 YNNKEL come from the germline V gene (reference sequence). The CDR3 loop reads CASSRDQPSGISYNEQFF. In DNA, the CDR3 is TGTGCCAGCAGCCGCGATCAGCCTAGCGGCATATCCTACAATGAGCAGTTCTTC.